Ten or more counts support the clone carrying this TCR beta chain. Antigen specificity is unknown. The sample is drawn from a study of T-cell reconstitution after alpha-beta-depleted transplantation in children. Study observations and caveats: Alpha-beta T cells about two months after transplant reportedly derived from several hundred expanded graft clones. At the one-year point after transplant, T-cell counts and TCRbeta diversity were found to come mostly from T cells that had been newly produced. Elevated TCRbeta diversity at day 60 was traced, in some patients, to surviving recipient T cells and thymic progenitors.

Unique molecular identifiers were used in preparing the TCRbeta library. TCRdb redid the calling of the PCR reads with MiXCR, one entry per CDR3 protein. Here the sample spans 280,000 or so distinct CDR3 sequences, roughly 10% being singletons. The V end was cut by 4 bases, the J end by 9 bases, with 17 bases between. Germline V lookup: CDR1 SGHKS, CDR2 YYEKEE (reference sequence). CDR3 size: 14 residues. Sample: peripheral blood, taken 180 days after TCRalphabeta/CD19-depleted stem cell transplant. The chain uses TRBV5-5 and TRBJ1-3; tentatively, D is TRBD1 (5 bases). The clonotype originates from a male patient between 2 and 15 years old who had a stem cell transplant for chronic granulomatous disease, so the T cells may come from the graft donor. The CDR3 DNA follows: TGTGCCAGCAGCCCGACACCGGGACTACGCACCATATATTTT. Translation: CASSPTPGLRTIYF.